Here is one T cell receptor (beta chain) with its context. Its cognate antigen is unknown. This entry is derived from a study of cytomegalovirus exposure and HLA in healthy donors. Between the trimmed V and J ends, which lost 0 bases and 5 bases, there was a span of 8 bases. The CDR3 extends over 13 amino acids. Germline lookup yields CDR1 SGHNT and CDR2 YYREEE (reference sequence). General study findings and limits: In a later analysis, TCR beta V- and J-gene trimming showed a link to a missense DCLRE1C variant. An analysis done earlier found most TCR beta V segments productive about 87% or about 30% of the time. Further analysis, carried out later, found HLA-associated TCR beta chains more clonally expanded than equally common other chains.

With 60 Vbeta and 13 Jbeta primers, the PCR was carried out. The table came from immunoSEQ multiplex PCR; TCRdb's copy has only in-frame clones and leaves some out. The sample table sets out just over 150,000 clones. Sequenced: PBMCs. The genes are TRBV5-4 and TRBJ1-2; the D is unclear. The sequence was obtained from a man between 25 and 39 years old in good health and CMV-seronegative. CDR3 residues: CASSLAGSYGYTF. CDR3 nucleotides: TGTGCCAGCAGCTTGGCCGGGTCTTATGGCTACACCTTC.